This T cell receptor beta chain was identified during a study of beta chain features in type 1 diabetes. The sequenced template was cDNA made from the entire isolated RNA. Read counts averaged roughly 3.5 million for samples of naive, central memory and regulatory T cells. Clones were read by immunoSEQ multiplex PCR, and TCRdb kept only the in-frame ones, dropping some. The sample includes about 280,000 clones, 15% seen only once; the top ten take roughly 0.015%. This clone was seen a few times. Its antigen is unidentified. In germline, CDR1 is GTSNPN, CDR2 SVGIG (reference sequence). Trimming removed 5 bases at V and 7 bases at J, with 12 bases between. The CDR3 extends over 13 amino acids. Study-wide findings and caveats: When Type 1 diabetes patients were examined, their TCRB CDR3s proved moderately but significantly shorter in all four CD4+ subsets. The study notes PCR might favor shorter templates equally in patients and controls.

This chain uses TRBV30 with TRBJ1-6, with D possibly being TRBD1 (6 bases). The TCR comes from a man aged 18 to 35 with type 1 diabetes. Specimen: naive CD4+ T cells from blood. The DNA of the CDR3 is TGTGCCTGGGGTACAGGGCCGAATTCACCCCTCCACTTT. Translation gives CAWGTGPNSPLHF. Combining the CDR3 with reference TRBV30 and TRBJ1-6 gives the whole variable domain SQTIHQWPATLVQPVGSPLSLECTVEGTSNPNLYWYRQAAGRGLQLLFYSVGIGQISSEVPQNLSASRPQDRQFILSSKKLLLSDSGFYLCAWGTGPNSPLHFGNGTRLTVT.